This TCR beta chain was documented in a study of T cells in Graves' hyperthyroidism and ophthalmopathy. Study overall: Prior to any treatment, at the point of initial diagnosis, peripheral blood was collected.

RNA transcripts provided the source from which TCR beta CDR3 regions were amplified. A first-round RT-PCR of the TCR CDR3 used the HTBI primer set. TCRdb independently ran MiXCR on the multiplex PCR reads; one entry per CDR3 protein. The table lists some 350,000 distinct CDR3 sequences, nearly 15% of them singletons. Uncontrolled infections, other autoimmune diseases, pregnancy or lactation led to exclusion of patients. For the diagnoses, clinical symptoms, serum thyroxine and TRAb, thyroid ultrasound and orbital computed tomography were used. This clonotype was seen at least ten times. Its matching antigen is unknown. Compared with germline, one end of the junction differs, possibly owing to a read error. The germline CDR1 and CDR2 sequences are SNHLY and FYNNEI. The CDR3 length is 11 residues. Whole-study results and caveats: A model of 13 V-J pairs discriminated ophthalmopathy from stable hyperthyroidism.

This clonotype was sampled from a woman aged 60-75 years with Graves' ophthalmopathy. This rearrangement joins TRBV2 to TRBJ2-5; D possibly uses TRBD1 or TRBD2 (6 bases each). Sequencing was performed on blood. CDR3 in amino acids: CASRGTPGGDF. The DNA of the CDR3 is TGTGCCAGCAGGGGGACACCCGGGGGCGACTTC.